These 21 T cell receptor beta chains originate from one sample sequenced in a study of cytomegalovirus exposure and HLA in healthy donors. The primer mix had 60 Vbeta and 13 Jbeta primers. This table comes from immunoSEQ multiplex PCR, and its TCRdb copy is limited to in-frame clones, with some not included. This sample yields about 160,000 clones, of which about 80% are seen a single time; about a tenth belongs to the top ten. Sequencing was performed on PBMCs. The receptors were sampled from a man aged 18 to 30 in good health and CMV-seropositive.

The CDR3 here is CASSQVGGDGYTF. In DNA form, the CDR3 reads TGCGCCAGCAGCCAAGTGGGGGGGGATGGCTACACCTTC. The rearrangement joins TRBV4-1 to TRBJ1-2; possibly TRBD1 for D (5 bases). CDR1 and CDR2 (germline): MGHRA, YSYEKL. The CDR3 extends over 13 amino acids. V dropped 1 base and J dropped 6 bases, with 9 bases sitting between them.

The chain is built from TRBV28 and TRBJ2-1; weak D call: TRBD2 (6 bases). The CDR3 extends over 14 amino acids. V lost 5 bases to trimming and J lost 12 bases, with 20 bases between them. CDR1 is MDHEN, CDR2 SYDVKM, per germline. The CDR3 coding sequence is TGTGCCAGCAGTCCCCATGCGGGACCCCTCTGGCAGTTCTTC. Its translation is CASSPHAGPLWQFF.

This chain links TRBV27 with TRBJ1-2; D remains unclear. V lost 3 bases to trimming and J lost 3 bases, with 8 bases between them. The germline CDR1 and CDR2 sequences are MNHEY and SMNVEV (reference sequence). The CDR3 is 13 residues long. Here the CDR3 DNA reads TGTGCCAGCAGTTTGTACAGTGACTATGGCTACACCTTC. This encodes CASSLYSDYGYTF.

The rearrangement uses TRBV18 and TRBJ1-1, with 7 bases that match TRBD1. From germline, CDR1 is KGHSH and CDR2 LQKENI. This CDR3 is built from 14 residues. V trimming: 6 bases; J trimming: 1 base; junction bases outside the gene matches: 5. CDR3 residues: CASSPGQANTEAFF. CDR3 nucleotide sequence: TGTGCCAGCTCCCCCGGACAGGCGAACACTGAAGCTTTCTTT.

The CDR3 loop is CASSLGLTARGELFF. For the CDR3, the DNA is TGTGCCAGCAGCTTGGGTCTGACAGCCCGCGGGGAGCTGTTTTTT. The chain uses TRBV5-6 and TRBJ2-2; TRBD1 might be the D (5 bases). Germline CDR1 reads SGHDT; CDR2 reads YYEEEE. CDR3 length: 15 residues. The V and J ends lost 0 bases and 7 bases respectively, with 13 bases between them.

The genes are TRBV2 and TRBJ2-5, with 8 bases fitting TRBD2. Trimming took 6 bases from V and 5 from J; bases not matched to a gene: 8. This CDR3 is 14 amino acids long. CDR1 is SNHLY and CDR2 is FYNNEI in the germline V gene. The CDR3 loop is CASRMGLVGETQYF. The CDR3 coding sequence is TGTGCCAGCAGGATGGGACTAGTGGGTGAGACCCAGTACTTC.

V is TRBV6-5 and J is TRBJ2-5, with TRBD1 matching over 7 bases. The CDR3 totals 14 residues. Trimming at V came to 2 bases and at J to 4 bases, leaving 4 bases not matched to a gene. Germline assignment: CDR1 MNHEY and CDR2 SVGAGI. The CDR3 sequence: CASSYPGQLETQYF. CDR3 sequence (DNA): TGTGCCAGCAGTTACCCGGGACAGCTAGAGACCCAGTACTTC.

CDR3 amino acids: CALGLVNYNEQFF. CDR3 in DNA: TGTGCCTTAGGACTAGTCAACTACAATGAGCAGTTCTTC. J is TRBJ2-1 and V is TRBV6-1, with 7 nucleotides matching TRBD2. The length of the CDR3 is 13 residues. The germline V gene encodes CDR1 MNHNS and CDR2 SASEGT. J lost 3 bases, V lost 11 bases, and 7 bases had no gene match.

V is TRBV6-1 and J is TRBJ2-2; TRBD1 agrees at 7 bases. The V gene end was trimmed by 10 bases and the J gene end by 1 base; junction bases not matched to a gene: 6. CDR1 is MNHNS, CDR2 SASEGT, per germline. This CDR3 spans 14 amino acids. The CDR3 region has the DNA TGTGCCACCTCCGGGACAGAGAACACCGGGGAGCTGTTTTTT. Amino acids: CATSGTENTGELFF.

The rearrangement joins TRBV19 to TRBJ2-3, with D possibly matching TRBD2 (5 bases). V lost 5 bases and J 0 bases, leaving 18 bases between the germline ends. The CDR3 is 17 residues long. From germline, CDR1 is LNHDA and CDR2 SQIVND (reference sequence). The CDR3 region is CASSAPLFSGSTDTQYF. CDR3 bases: TGTGCCAGTAGTGCTCCCCTCTTTTCGGGGAGCACAGATACGCAGTATTTT.

The V call is TRBV7-9, the J call TRBJ1-4; D gene uncertain. V dropped 5 bases and J dropped 2 bases, with 12 bases sitting between them. The CDR3 runs 15 residues. CDR1 is SEHNR and CDR2 is FQNEAQ in the germline V gene (reference sequence). CDR3 sequence: CASSIHSGTNEKLFF. The CDR3 bases are TGTGCCAGCAGCATACACAGTGGGACTAATGAAAAACTGTTTTTT.

The chain couples TRBV16 to TRBJ2-2; TRBD1 might be the D (5 bases). Looked up from germline, CDR1 is KGHSY and CDR2 is FQNENV. V lost 0 bases to trimming and J lost 4 bases, with 9 bases between them. The CDR3 length is 15 residues. CDR3 in amino acids: CASSQSRGGTGELFF. CDR3 in DNA: TGTGCCAGCAGCCAATCAAGGGGTGGCACCGGGGAGCTGTTTTTT.

The chain uses TRBV27 and TRBJ2-3; D might be TRBD2 (6 bases). V was cut by 3 bases and J by 4 bases, with 8 bases left in between. Germline V gene lookup returns CDR1 MNHEY and CDR2 SMNVEV (reference sequence). This CDR3 spans 13 amino acids. CDR3 coding DNA: TGTGCCAGCAGTTTGGCGGGGCCAGATACGCAGTATTTT. The encoded protein is CASSLAGPDTQYF.

In this sample, this clone turned up a few times. The V gene is TRBV18, the J gene TRBJ2-7, with 7 nucleotides matching TRBD1. Per the germline V gene, CDR1 is KGHSH and CDR2 is LQKENI. The ends lost 4 bases at V and 3 bases at J; junction bases unmatched: 6. This CDR3 spans 14 amino acids. The CDR3: CASSRQGEGYEQYF. CDR3 nucleotides: TGTGCCAGCTCACGTCAGGGGGAAGGCTACGAGCAGTACTTC.

The chain uses TRBV18 and TRBJ1-2; D remains ambiguous. V was clipped by 3 bases and J by 2 bases, with 10 bases between them. CDR3 length equals 14 residues. Per germline, CDR1 KGHSH and CDR2 LQKENI. CDR3 amino acids: CASSPVDTNYGYTF. In nucleotides, the CDR3 is TGTGCCAGCTCACCGGTAGACACCAACTATGGCTACACCTTC. Full variable domain (remainder filled in from reference TRBV18 and TRBJ1-2): NAGVMQNPRHLVRRRGQEARLRCSPMKGHSHVYWYRQLPEEGLKFMVYLQKENIIDESGMPKERFSAEFPKEGPSILRIQQVVRGDSAAYFCASSPVDTNYGYTFGSGTRLTVV.

This sequence joins TRBV10-3 and TRBJ1-4; the match to TRBD1 covers 9 bases. Germline trimming cut 2 bases from V and 5 bases from J; bases unmatched to any gene: 3. Germline CDR1 ENHRY, CDR2 SYGVKD. The CDR3 runs 15 residues. The CDR3, as DNA: TGTGCCATCAGTGAGGGGGACAGGGAAAATGAAAAACTGTTTTTT. Amino acids: CAISEGDRENEKLFF.

The chain carries TRBV28 and TRBJ1-5, with D possibly TRBD1 on 6 matching bases. The CDR3 has 15 amino acids. The ends were cut back, 5 bases at V and 3 bases at J, with 14 bases in the middle. Germline V gene data show CDR1 as MDHEN and CDR2 as SYDVKM. The CDR3 protein is CASSRDTSYNQPQHF. As DNA, the CDR3 is TGTGCCAGCAGTCGGGACACATCATACAATCAGCCCCAGCATTTT.

The J gene is TRBJ2-1, the V gene TRBV2; possible D gene TRBD2, 6 bases. Trimming removed 7 bases at V and 9 bases at J, with 7 bases between. Germline V lookup: CDR1 SNHLY, CDR2 FYNNEI. The CDR3 contains 10 residues. CDR3 amino acids: CASIGSEQFF. DNA of the CDR3: TGTGCCAGCATCGGGAGTGAGCAGTTCTTC.

This clone showed up just once. The rearrangement joins TRBV9 to TRBJ2-1, with 14 bases aligning to TRBD2. In germline, CDR1 is SGDLS, CDR2 YYNGEE. Germline trimming cut 4 bases from V and 6 bases from J; bases unmatched to any gene: 3. CDR3 length: 15 residues. Written as DNA, the CDR3 is TGTGCCAGCAGCCTAGGACTAGCGGGAGGCAATGAGCAGTTCTTC. Protein product: CASSLGLAGGNEQFF.

V usage is TRBV29-1 and J usage is TRBJ2-3, with 9 positions matching TRBD1. The ends lost 4 bases at V and 0 bases at J; junction bases unmatched: 8. CDR3 size: 16 residues. The germline V gene encodes CDR1 SQVTM and CDR2 ANQGSEA. CDR3: CSVAGTGLSSTDTQYF. CDR3 coding DNA: TGCAGCGTTGCGGGGACAGGGCTTTCTAGCACAGATACGCAGTATTTT.

The chain is built from TRBV19 and TRBJ1-1; no reliable D call. The V gene's germline CDR1 is LNHDA and CDR2 SQIVND (reference sequence). The CDR3 totals 14 residues. Trimming removed 3 bases from V and 3 bases from J, with 11 bases in between. The CDR3 coding sequence is TGTGCCAGTAGTATCTCAGGTGCAGACACTGAAGCTTTCTTT. Encoded protein: CASSISGADTEAFF.